The 11 T cell receptor beta chains in this list originate from one sample, sequenced in a study of graft-versus-host responses after intestinal transplantation. Their antigens remain unidentified. Some clones are missing from TCRdb's copy, which holds only in-frame ones; the method was immunoSEQ multiplex PCR. The sample comprises tens of thousands of clones, around 86% of which are singletons, and about 18% rests with the top ten. Sequences were derived from unstimulated CD8+ T cells sorted from spleen or lymph node cells, sampled before intestinal transplant. The receptors were gathered from a human donor who received an intestinal transplant.

V gene TRBV5-6 combines with J gene TRBJ1-5; a possible D gene is TRBD1 (5 bases). Trimming took off 0 bases at V and 5 bases at J, with 18 bases between the two ends. The CDR3 contains 17 residues. Germline assignment: CDR1 SGHDT and CDR2 YYEEEE. CDR3 protein: CASSLGEGTLRDQPQHF. In DNA form, the CDR3 reads TGTGCCAGCAGCTTGGGGGAGGGGACCCTAAGGGATCAGCCCCAGCATTTT. The full variable domain, its missing parts supplied by reference TRBV5-6 and TRBJ1-5, is DAGVTQSPTHLIKTRGQQVTLRCSPKSGHDTVSWYQQALGQGPQFIFQYYEEEERQRGNFPDRFSGHQFPNYSSELNVNALLLGDSALYLCASSLGEGTLRDQPQHFGDGTRLSIL.

The chain links TRBV6-1 to TRBJ2-7, with TRBD2 identical over 10 bases. The CDR3 totals 16 residues. From germline, CDR1 is MNHNS and CDR2 SASEGT. The J segment lost 0 bases and the V segment lost 2 bases, leaving 4 bases of the junction unmatched. The CDR3 region is CASSEWASGSSYEQYF. The CDR3 bases are TGTGCCAGCAGTGAATGGGCTAGCGGGAGCTCCTACGAGCAGTACTTC.

The chain uses TRBV27 and TRBJ2-4; 7 bases align to TRBD1. Germline V gene sequence: CDR1 MNHEY, CDR2 SMNVEV (reference sequence). The CDR3 totals 13 residues. V lost 4 bases to trimming and J lost 7 bases; unmatched junction nucleotides: 4. The CDR3: CASSWGRGNIQYF. Here the CDR3 DNA reads TGTGCCAGCAGTTGGGGCAGGGGGAACATTCAGTACTTC.

Only a few counts were recorded for this clone. V is TRBV27 and J is TRBJ2-1; 7 bases agree with TRBD1. Unmatched junction bases numbered 11, after V lost 5 bases and J lost 7 bases. The CDR3 extends over 15 amino acids. Per germline, CDR1 MNHEY and CDR2 SMNVEV (reference sequence). In DNA form, the CDR3 reads TGTGCCAGCAGTCCCACGATACAGGGGTTGAATGAGCAGTTCTTC. It translates to CASSPTIQGLNEQFF.

The rearrangement uses TRBV28 and TRBJ2-3, with D maybe TRBD2 (5 bases). Germline assignment: CDR1 MDHEN and CDR2 SYDVKM. This CDR3 comprises 13 residues. Trimming removed 2 bases at V and 3 bases at J, with 6 bases between. The CDR3 region has the DNA TGTGCCAGCAGTTTAAGCGGAACAGATACGCAGTATTTT. It specifies CASSLSGTDTQYF.

The chain couples TRBV19 to TRBJ2-1, with D unclear. CDR3 length equals 13 residues. Per the germline V gene, CDR1 is LNHDA and CDR2 is SQIVND (reference sequence). V was clipped by 7 bases and J by 0 bases, with 7 bases between them. DNA of the CDR3: TGTGCCAGTATGTTGAGCTCCTACAATGAGCAGTTCTTC. This gives the protein CASMLSSYNEQFF.

This chain joins TRBV6-5 and TRBJ1-6; possibly TRBD1 for D (6 bases). Germline CDR1 and CDR2: MNHEY and SVGAGI. The CDR3 spans 14 residues. V was trimmed by 2 bases and J by 5 bases, leaving 7 bases between them. The CDR3 region is CASSYGTNNSPLHF. CDR3 DNA: TGTGCCAGCAGTTACGGGACAAATAATTCACCCCTCCACTTT.

This rearrangement joins TRBV7-2 to TRBJ2-3; no firm D call. CDR3 size: 14 residues. V lost 1 base and J 3 bases, leaving 8 bases between the germline ends. CDR1 and CDR2 from the germline V gene are SGHTA and FQGNSA. The CDR3 here is CASSLGRSTDTQYF. CDR3 sequence (DNA): TGTGCCAGCAGCTTAGGACGTTCTACAGATACGCAGTATTTT.

The rearrangement uses TRBV21-1 and TRBJ2-3; the table's D call, TRBD2, has no DNA check behind it. TRBV21-1 counts as a pseudogene. The CDR3 is made up of 15 amino acids. The CDR3 protein is CASSNPSGVADTQYF. CDR3 nucleotide sequence: TGTGCCAGCAGCAACCCTAGCGGGGTAGCAGATACGCAGTATTTT.

This clone was recorded a few times. Additional DNA sequences in this sample encode the identical CDR3. For the CDR3, the DNA is TGCGCCAGCAGCCAAGAAGGGTACGAGCAGTACTTC. Protein: CASSQEGYEQYF. The chain uses TRBV4-1 and TRBJ2-7, with D unresolved. This CDR3 comprises 12 residues. Germline CDR1 and CDR2: MGHRA and YSYEKL. V shed 0 bases and J shed 4 bases, with 4 bases lying between them.

In this sample, this clone turned up a few times. The chain couples TRBV11-1 to TRBJ1-3, with D unresolved. The germline CDR1 and CDR2 sequences are SGHAT and FQDESV (reference sequence). The V end lost 3 bases, the J end lost 3 bases, and 9 bases lay between the germline ends. This CDR3 is built from 14 residues. In DNA, the CDR3 is TGTGCCAGCAGCTTCAACCTATTTGGAAACACCATATATTTT. This translates into CASSFNLFGNTIYF. Full variable domain (outside the CDR3, taken from reference TRBV11-1 and TRBJ1-3): EAEVAQSPRYKITEKSQAVAFWCDPISGHATLYWYRQILGQGPELLVQFQDESVVDDSQLPKDRFSAERLKGVDSTLKIQPAELGDSAMYLCASSFNLFGNTIYFGEGSWLTVV.